Listed here are 5 T cell receptor beta chains from one sample, sequenced in a study of early T cells in non-severe SARS-CoV-2 infection. MiXCR, run by TCRdb on the 5' RACE reads, gives a single entry per CDR3 protein. The sample lists under 70,000 distinct CDR3 sequences; around 14% were seen once. This specimen consisted of whole blood, obtained at baseline. The receptors derive from an adult who was a healthcare worker with PCR-confirmed SARS-CoV-2 infection or an uninfected control (not recorded which).

The V and J genes are TRBV12-3 or TRBV12-4 and TRBJ2-2; no clear D gene. The CDR3 spans 14 residues. The V end was cut by 6 bases, the J end by 4 bases, with 12 bases between. CDR3 coding DNA: TGTGCCAGCAGCAGTTGGCGCCCCACCGGGGAGCTGTTTTTT. Its protein is CASSSWRPTGELFF.

Ten or more counts support this clonotype. The chain combines TRBV28 with TRBJ2-4; possibly TRBD1 for D (6 bases). V dropped 7 bases and J dropped 0 bases, with 10 bases sitting between them. This CDR3 region has 14 residues. The germline V gene has CDR1 MDHEN and CDR2 SYDVKM. Here the CDR3 DNA reads TGTGCCAGCATGGACAGACTAGCCAAAAACATTCAGTACTTC. It translates to CASMDRLAKNIQYF.

The chain uses TRBV12-3 or TRBV12-4 and TRBJ2-3; D is possibly TRBD1 (6 bases). Trimming cost V 6 bases and J 3 bases, with 16 bases left between them. This CDR3 region has 15 residues. CDR3 in DNA: TGTGCCAGCAGCTCAACAGGGATGGGTACAGATACGCAGTATTTT. Protein sequence: CASSSTGMGTDTQYF.

This clonotype was seen a few times. V and J are TRBV20-1 and TRBJ2-7; 7 bases map to TRBD2. CDR3 length: 16 amino acids. After removal of 0 bases from V and 0 bases from J, the junction contained 8 bases not matched to a gene. Germline CDR1 DFQATT, CDR2 SNEGSKA (reference sequence). For the CDR3, the DNA is TGCAGTGCTAGAGATGGCAAGCGGGGCCTCTCCTACGAGCAGTACTTC. It yields the protein CSARDGKRGLSYEQYF.

The CDR3 is CASTGAGFGNEQYF. CDR3 coding DNA: TGTGCCAGCACCGGGGCGGGCTTTGGGAACGAGCAGTACTTC. The chain couples TRBV12-3 or TRBV12-4 to TRBJ2-7; possibly TRBD1 or TRBD2 for D (5 bases each). There are 14 residues in the CDR3. V lost 7 bases and J lost 5, with 18 bases in between.